These T cell receptor beta chains were read from a single sample in a study of identical twins. TCRdb reanalysed the 5' RACE reads using MiXCR and keeps one entry per CDR3 protein. The data show about 550,000 distinct CDR3 sequences, 20% to 25% seen once. This same sample was also part of a study on yellow fever vaccine responses in identical twins.

The sequencing sample was made of CD4+ T cells sorted from blood. The receptors stem from a woman in her late teens or twenties in good health. CDR3s include the opening cysteine and the closing phenylalanine or tryptophan. Each record gives: clone size, J gene, V gene, CDR3 protein. Not all rows give a size; the values are once, few, many and, for expanded clones, a class.

size: .; J: TRBJ1-6; V: TRBV20-1; CDR3: CSAPTSGYNSPLHF
size: few; J: TRBJ2-7; V: TRBV27; CDR3: CASTPRWQGGYEQYF
size: few; J: TRBJ2-1; V: TRBV28; CDR3: CASRGSGGSYNEQFF
size: .; J: TRBJ2-2; V: TRBV5-1; CDR3: CASSLFPTNTGELFF
size: .; J: TRBJ1-5; V: TRBV5-1; CDR3: CASSLGLSGGNQPQHF
size: few; J: TRBJ1-4; V: TRBV9; CDR3: CASSVGSRDNEKLFF
size: few; J: TRBJ2-2; V: TRBV20-1; CDR3: CSARSAFGELFF
size: .; J: TRBJ2-5; V: TRBV12-3/TRBV12-4; CDR3: CASSLPQKETQYF
size: .; J: TRBJ2-2; V: TRBV20-1; CDR3: CSASAGNTGELFF
size: .; J: TRBJ2-3; V: TRBV5-1; CDR3: CASSTVLAGGQAAGTDTQYF
size: .; J: TRBJ2-3; V: TRBV11-1; CDR3: CASSPGGMLAVTTDTQYF
size: .; J: TRBJ2-3; V: TRBV27; CDR3: CASRRRTSGIGPTDTQYF
size: .; J: TRBJ2-1; V: TRBV5-1; CDR3: CASSLESSVPLIF
size: few; J: TRBJ2-2; V: TRBV10-3; CDR3: CAISEKGLPSTGELFF
size: few; J: TRBJ1-3; V: TRBV20-1; CDR3: CSASWGAYGNTIYF
size: .; J: TRBJ1-1; V: TRBV5-1; CDR3: CASSLVDRGTEAFF
size: .; J: TRBJ2-1; V: TRBV15; CDR3: CATSRATGEQFF
size: few; J: TRBJ2-3; V: TRBV12-3/TRBV12-4; CDR3: CASSYGGGAFTDTQYF
size: .; J: TRBJ2-1; V: TRBV24-1; CDR3: CATSDSTGALNNEQFF
size: few; J: TRBJ2-3; V: TRBV15; CDR3: CATSKRGDGDTQYF
size: few; J: TRBJ2-3; V: TRBV24-1; CDR3: CATSDLAGGGEDTQYF
size: few; J: TRBJ2-6; V: TRBV12-3/TRBV12-4; CDR3: CASSLEDYLSGANVLTF
size: .; J: TRBJ2-5; V: TRBV27; CDR3: CASSHRDTKETQYF
size: many; J: TRBJ1-2; V: TRBV29-1; CDR3: CSVGAGYGYTF
size: .; J: TRBJ2-5; V: TRBV9; CDR3: CASSTSSGRAQETQYF
size: few; J: TRBJ2-1; V: TRBV6-5; CDR3: CASKLEKSPNEQFF
size: .; J: TRBJ2-3; V: TRBV7-9; CDR3: CASSPIRPAGGTDTQYF
size: .; J: TRBJ2-4; V: TRBV12-3/TRBV12-4; CDR3: CASSDSRGTLAKNIQYF
size: .; J: TRBJ2-1; V: TRBV11-2; CDR3: CASSLVRGSGSYNEQFF
size: .; J: TRBJ2-7; V: TRBV6-5; CDR3: CASRQGAYEQYF
size: .; J: TRBJ2-5; V: TRBV7-2; CDR3: CASSLANPAGRETQYF
size: .; J: TRBJ2-3; V: TRBV11-2; CDR3: CASSLGAGAHTDTQYF
size: few; J: TRBJ2-3; V: TRBV5-1; CDR3: CASSSTGTPLSTDTQYF
size: once; J: TRBJ1-4; V: TRBV20-1; CDR3: CSARPDRDGKLFF